The rows below give T cell receptor beta chains drawn from one sample of a study of shared clonotypes between healthy human individuals. Method: immunoSEQ multiplex PCR; TCRdb's copy keeps in-frame clones and lacks some. The sample contains 1.5 million to 2.5 million clones, about 95% of which appear only once. The specimen sequenced was naive CD8+ T cells sorted from blood. Every receptor here comes from a man between 18 and 29 years old in good health. The CDR3 runs from the conserved cysteine through the conserved F or W. The order of the fields is D gene, clone size, J gene, V gene, CDR3 protein, CDR3 DNA. A D gene is named only where the DNA matches it firmly. Only some rows state a clone size, as once, few, many or a class for expanded clones.

d_gene: -; abundance: -; j_gene: TRBJ2-7; v_gene: TRBV5-1; CDR3aa: CASRITGGEEQYF; CDR3nt: TGCGCCAGCAGAATAACAGGGGGGGAAGAGCAGTACTTC
d_gene: -; abundance: -; j_gene: TRBJ1-1; v_gene: TRBV10-2; CDR3aa: CASRGNTEAFF; CDR3nt: TGCGCCAGCAGGGGAAACACTGAAGCTTTCTTT
d_gene: TRBD1; abundance: -; j_gene: TRBJ2-7; v_gene: TRBV27; CDR3aa: CASSLRGRGLYEQYF; CDR3nt: TGTGCCAGCAGTCTCCGGGGCAGGGGGCTCTACGAGCAGTACTTC
d_gene: -; abundance: once; j_gene: TRBJ1-5; v_gene: TRBV5-1; CDR3aa: CASSLGTTEQRYSNQPQHF; CDR3nt: TGCGCCAGCAGCTTGGGCACTACAGAACAACGTTATAGCAATCAGCCCCAGCATTTT
d_gene: -; abundance: once; j_gene: TRBJ2-3; v_gene: TRBV7-9; CDR3aa: CASSLAEGLASTDTQYF; CDR3nt: TGTGCCAGCAGCTTAGCGGAGGGACTTGCTAGCACAGATACGCAGTATTTT
d_gene: -; abundance: -; j_gene: TRBJ2-2; v_gene: TRBV2; CDR3aa: CASSGTYTGELFF; CDR3nt: TGTGCCAGCAGCGGGACTTACACCGGGGAGCTGTTTTTT
d_gene: -; abundance: -; j_gene: TRBJ2-1; v_gene: TRBV29-1; CDR3aa: CSVEGNGNEQFF; CDR3nt: TGCAGCGTTGAAGGGAACGGGAATGAGCAGTTCTTC
d_gene: -; abundance: -; j_gene: TRBJ1-5; v_gene: TRBV15; CDR3aa: CATSPFGESNQPQHF; CDR3nt: TGTGCCACCAGCCCCTTCGGGGAAAGCAATCAGCCCCAGCATTTT
d_gene: TRBD1; abundance: -; j_gene: TRBJ2-3; v_gene: TRBV10-1; CDR3aa: CAGDRENVDTQYF; CDR3nt: TGCGCCGGAGACAGGGAGAACGTAGATACGCAGTATTTT
d_gene: TRBD2; abundance: once; j_gene: TRBJ2-5; v_gene: TRBV7-9; CDR3aa: CASSLLVEGPGGQETQYF; CDR3nt: TGTGCCAGCAGCTTGCTGGTGGAGGGGCCGGGGGGCCAAGAGACCCAGTACTTC
d_gene: TRBD1; abundance: few; j_gene: TRBJ1-1; v_gene: TRBV27; CDR3aa: CASSLRDRHTEAFF; CDR3nt: TGTGCCAGCAGTTTACGGGACAGACACACTGAAGCTTTCTTT
d_gene: -; abundance: -; j_gene: TRBJ1-4; v_gene: TRBV14; CDR3aa: CASSQLIATNEKLFF; CDR3nt: TGTGCCAGCAGCCAATTAATTGCAACTAATGAAAAACTGTTTTTT
d_gene: TRBD2; abundance: -; j_gene: TRBJ2-1; v_gene: TRBV4-3; CDR3aa: CASSQEEIGFPGTSEDNEQFF; CDR3nt: TGCGCCAGCAGCCAAGAAGAAATAGGTTTCCCCGGGACTAGCGAAGACAATGAGCAGTTCTTC
d_gene: TRBD1; abundance: once; j_gene: TRBJ1-2; v_gene: TRBV7-8; CDR3aa: CASSYGQGTNYGYTF; CDR3nt: TGTGCCAGCAGCTACGGACAGGGAACTAACTATGGCTACACCTTC